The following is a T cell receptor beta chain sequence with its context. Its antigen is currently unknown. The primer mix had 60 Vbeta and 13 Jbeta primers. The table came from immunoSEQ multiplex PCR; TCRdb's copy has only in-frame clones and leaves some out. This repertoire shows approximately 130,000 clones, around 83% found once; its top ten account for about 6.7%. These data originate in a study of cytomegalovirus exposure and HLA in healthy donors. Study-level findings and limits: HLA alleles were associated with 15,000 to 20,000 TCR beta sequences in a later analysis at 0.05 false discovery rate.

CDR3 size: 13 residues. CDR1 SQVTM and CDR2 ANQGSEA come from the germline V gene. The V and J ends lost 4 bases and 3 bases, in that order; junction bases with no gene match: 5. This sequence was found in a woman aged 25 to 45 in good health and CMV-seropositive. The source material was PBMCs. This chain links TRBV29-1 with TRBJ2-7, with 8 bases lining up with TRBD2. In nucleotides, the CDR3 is TGCAGCGTTGTTAGCGGGGCCAACTACGAGCAGTACTTC. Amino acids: CSVVSGANYEQYF.